This passage covers 24 T cell receptor beta chains from one sample sequenced in a study of a mutant IDH1 vaccine in newly diagnosed glioma (dated by TCRdb to the early 2020s). Library construction relied on the immunoSEQ multiplex PCR assay. The table was pulled from immuneACCESS by TCRdb, which kept in-frame rearrangements only. Such tables lose some clones; where checked, under half of the loss comes from unresolved V genes, and the rest has no known cause. This sample has over 55,000 clones in its table, and about 80% of those were observed once. Jointly, the top ten make up approximately 3.1% of the sample. The antigens of these receptors remain unknown. The time point tag for this specimen amounts to: week 5, during vaccination. Each vaccine dose was 300 ug of a 20-mer mutant IDH1 peptide in Montanide, given subcutaneously with topical imiquimod. Sequences were derived from PBMCs, sampled from a glioma patient whose treatment included an IDH1 peptide vaccine. These receptors were taken from a woman between 18 and 29 years old with glioma. Some clones in this sample may be carry-over from other donors' samples.

V gene TRBV25-1 combines with J gene TRBJ1-3, with unresolved D. The CDR3 runs 15 residues. V lost 1 base and J 2 bases, leaving 9 bases between the germline ends. In germline, CDR1 is MGHDK, CDR2 SYGVNS. In DNA form, the CDR3 reads TGTGCCAGCAGTGAATCTGTCAGCCCTGGAAACACCATATATTTT. It yields the protein CASSESVSPGNTIYF.

This clone was seen more than once but under ten times. The chain is built from TRBV13 and TRBJ1-1, with D hard to call. CDR1 PRHDT and CDR2 FYEKMQ come from the germline V gene (reference sequence). Trimming removed 2 bases from V and 6 bases from J, with 19 bases in between. The CDR3 has 16 residues. This CDR3 reads CASSLYGMGKRSEAFF. The CDR3 DNA is TGTGCCAGCAGCTTATACGGAATGGGTAAGCGCTCTGAAGCTTTCTTT.

The gene calls are TRBV7-2 and TRBJ2-7; perhaps D is TRBD1 or TRBD2 (5 bases each). There are 14 residues in the CDR3. Germline V gene data show CDR1 as SGHTA and CDR2 as FQGNSA. Trimming took 5 bases from V and 3 from J, leaving 14 bases between them. The CDR3 bases are TGTGCCAGCAGCAAAGAGGGGTTGGTCTACGAGCAGTACTTC. This translates into CASSKEGLVYEQYF.

The genes are TRBV18 and TRBJ1-2; D unresolved. The CDR3 is 16 amino acids. Trimming shortened V by 4 bases and J by 1 base, and 16 bases separated the two germline ends. Germline V gives CDR1 KGHSH, CDR2 LQKENI. This chain's CDR3 is CASSRIPGRLNYGYTF. The CDR3, as DNA: TGTGCCAGCTCACGAATACCCGGACGGCTTAACTATGGCTACACCTTC.

This clone was found once. This chain links TRBV5-1 with TRBJ2-3; 7 positions agree with TRBD2. The junction had 7 bases not matched to a gene; V was cut back by 0 bases and J by 0 bases. Germline V lookup: CDR1 SGHRS, CDR2 YFSETQ. The CDR3 sequence is 17 residues long. The CDR3 coding sequence is TGCGCCAGCAGCTTGGAAGGGAGGGCCCTAAGCACAGATACGCAGTATTTT. Translation gives CASSLEGRALSTDTQYF. The entire variable domain, with the rest obtained from reference TRBV5-1 and TRBJ2-3, is as follows: KAGVTQTPRYLIKTRGQQVTLSCSPISGHRSVSWYQQTPGQGLQFLFEYFSETQRNKGNFPGRFSGRQFSNSRSEMNVSTLELGDSALYLCASSLEGRALSTDTQYFGPGTRLTVL.

The rearrangement joins TRBV19 to TRBJ2-1, with 9 bases identical to TRBD1. There are 15 residues in the CDR3. Germline trimming cut 3 bases from V and 4 bases from J; bases unmatched to any gene: 4. CDR1 LNHDA and CDR2 SQIVND come from the germline V gene (reference sequence). This CDR3 is CASSMSGTGYNEQFF. CDR3 nucleotide sequence: TGTGCCAGTAGTATGTCTGGGACAGGGTACAATGAGCAGTTCTTC.

This clone has a handful of counts. The chain recombines TRBV2 with TRBJ2-1; the D call may be TRBD1 or TRBD2 (5 bases each). Germline V gives CDR1 SNHLY, CDR2 FYNNEI. The CDR3 is 15 amino acids. The V end lost 2 bases, the J end lost 8 bases, and 16 bases lay between the germline ends. The CDR3 region is CASSELRGLPDEQFF. CDR3 nucleotide sequence: TGTGCCAGCAGTGAACTGAGGGGTTTACCCGATGAGCAGTTCTTC.

The gene calls are TRBV19 and TRBJ2-3; 8 bases align to TRBD2. CDR3 length: 14 residues. Germline CDR1 and CDR2: LNHDA and SQIVND (reference sequence). V lost 10 bases, J lost 3 bases, and 9 bases stayed unmatched. CDR3 in amino acids: CATSAGVKTDTQYF. The CDR3 DNA reads as TGTGCCACCTCAGCGGGGGTAAAAACAGATACGCAGTATTTT.

Only a few counts were recorded for this clone. The chain joins TRBV6-5 to TRBJ1-5, with D unresolved. V was cut by 2 bases and J by 0 bases, with 8 bases left in between. In germline, CDR1 is MNHEY, CDR2 SVGAGI. CDR3 length equals 15 residues. CDR3 in amino acids: CASSYNGDSNQPQHF. The CDR3 nucleotides are TGTGCCAGCAGTTACAACGGTGATAGCAATCAGCCCCAGCATTTT.

The chain combines TRBV6-5 with TRBJ2-7; 8 positions match TRBD2. Losses at the gene ends were 5 bases for V and 6 bases for J; bases not matched to a gene: 12. Germline CDR1 reads MNHEY; CDR2 reads SVGAGI. The CDR3 is 15 residues long. The CDR3 region is CASSPRTSRAGEQYF. The CDR3 DNA reads as TGTGCCAGCAGTCCGCGGACTAGCCGTGCCGGCGAGCAGTACTTC.

The chain carries TRBV6-6 and TRBJ2-1, with D uncertain. The CDR3 covers 16 residues. The V end was cut by 0 bases, the J end by 0 bases, with 9 bases between. The germline V gene encodes CDR1 MNHNY and CDR2 SVGAGI (reference sequence). This chain's CDR3 is CASSYSTRSSYNEQFF. CDR3 in DNA: TGTGCCAGCAGTTACTCTACCCGGAGCTCCTACAATGAGCAGTTCTTC.

This clone was detected only a few times. The V call is TRBV7-3, the J call TRBJ1-1; 7 nucleotides line up with TRBD1. The CDR3 totals 15 residues. J lost 7 bases, V lost 0 bases, and 8 bases had no gene match. The germline V gene has CDR1 SGHTA and CDR2 FQGTGA. This chain's CDR3 is CASSLTGGGGGEAFF. For the CDR3, the DNA is TGTGCCAGCAGCTTAACAGGGGGAGGGGGCGGTGAAGCTTTCTTT.

J is TRBJ2-2 and V is TRBV20-1, with no clear D. The CDR3 has 11 amino acids. V was cut by 3 bases and J by 6 bases, with 5 bases left in between. Germline CDR1 reads DFQATT; CDR2 reads SNEGSKA (reference sequence). CDR3 loop: CSARGPGELFF. CDR3 nucleotides: TGCAGTGCTAGGGGTCCCGGGGAGCTGTTTTTT.

This chain uses TRBV6-1 with TRBJ1-1; no clear D. Trimming took 2 bases from V and 6 from J, leaving 10 bases between them. This CDR3 contains 13 residues. CDR1 MNHNS and CDR2 SASEGT come from the germline V gene. CDR3 residues: CASSESGPPEAFF. For the CDR3, the DNA is TGTGCCAGCAGTGAATCGGGTCCCCCTGAAGCTTTCTTT.

The sample holds one count of this clone. The rearrangement links TRBV5-4 to TRBJ2-4, with D perhaps assigned TRBD1 or TRBD2 (6 bases each). The V end was cut by 4 bases, the J end by 1 base, with 18 bases between. CDR1 and CDR2 (germline): SGHNT, YYREEE (reference sequence). This CDR3 is built from 17 residues. The CDR3 protein is CASSRPGGAAAKNIQYF. CDR3 bases: TGTGCCAGCAGCCGGCCCGGGGGCGCCGCGGCCAAAAACATTCAGTACTTC.

The V gene is TRBV6-5, the J gene TRBJ1-4; 7 bases agree with TRBD1. The CDR3 consists of 15 residues. Per germline, CDR1 MNHEY and CDR2 SVGAGI. Trimming removed 0 bases from V and 8 bases from J; junction bases left unmatched: 6. The CDR3 nucleotides read TGTGCCAGCAGTTACTCTAGGGGGCGCGGGGAAAAACTGTTTTTT. Translation gives CASSYSRGRGEKLFF.

J is TRBJ1-1 and V is TRBV7-6; D is unresolved. The germline CDR1 and CDR2 sequences are SGHVS and FNYEAQ. The CDR3 runs to 14 residues. Trimming shortened V by 4 bases and J by 4 bases, and 13 bases separated the two germline ends. The CDR3 protein is CASSSEGGSTEAFF. CDR3 sequence (DNA): TGTGCCAGCAGCTCCGAGGGTGGCAGCACTGAAGCTTTCTTT.

The chain employs TRBV30 and TRBJ2-1; D is ambiguous. The CDR3 length is 13 residues. Trimming stripped 3 bases from V and 4 bases from J, with 10 bases between. Germline-derived CDR1 and CDR2 are GTSNPN and SVGIG (reference sequence). The CDR3 here is CAWRGSEYNEQFF. The DNA of the CDR3 is TGTGCCTGGAGGGGTTCGGAGTACAATGAGCAGTTCTTC.

The rearrangement links TRBV5-1 to TRBJ2-7; 12 bases are a match to TRBD2. CDR1 is SGHRS and CDR2 is YFSETQ in the germline V gene. V dropped 3 bases and J dropped 0; count of bases not matched to a gene: 7. This CDR3 is 17 amino acids long. The CDR3, as DNA: TGCGCCAGCAGCTCGGGGACTAGCGGGCACAGCTCCTACGAGCAGTACTTC. Translated, it gives CASSSGTSGHSSYEQYF.

This clone has a handful of counts. The rearrangement uses TRBV27 and TRBJ1-1; D is possibly TRBD1 (5 bases). V was cut by 3 bases and J by 4 bases, with 9 bases left in between. Germline V lookup: CDR1 MNHEY, CDR2 SMNVEV (reference sequence). The CDR3 contains 13 residues. The CDR3 DNA is TGTGCCAGCAGTTTCACCAGGGTCACTGAAGCTTTCTTT. It codes for CASSFTRVTEAFF.

This clone was recorded only once. This chain connects TRBV29-1 to TRBJ2-2; possible D gene TRBD2, 6 bases. This CDR3 is built from 14 residues. Germline loops: CDR1 SQVTM, CDR2 ANQGSEA. V gave up 2 bases and J gave up 6 bases, with 13 bases separating them. The CDR3, as DNA: TGCAGCGTTGAACCGGGGGTAGGGCCCGGGGAGCTGTTTTTT. Encoded protein: CSVEPGVGPGELFF.

The genes are TRBV6-4 and TRBJ2-5, with 8 nucleotides matching TRBD2. Unmatched junction bases numbered 11, after V lost 6 bases and J lost 5 bases. The CDR3 runs to 15 residues. The germline gives CDR1 MRHNA, CDR2 SNTAGT. The CDR3 spells CASSATSGGGETQYF. The CDR3 nucleotides read TGTGCCAGCAGCGCTACTAGCGGCGGAGGGGAGACCCAGTACTTC.

This rearrangement joins TRBV7-9 to TRBJ1-5; TRBD1 matches 7 bases. V lost 1 base to trimming and J lost 6 bases; unmatched junction nucleotides: 3. The germline gives CDR1 SEHNR, CDR2 FQNEAQ (reference sequence). The CDR3 runs to 14 residues. The CDR3 sequence is CASSLGQGVQPQHF. The DNA of the CDR3 is TGTGCCAGCAGCTTAGGGCAGGGGGTTCAGCCCCAGCATTTT.

The chain is built from TRBV29-1 and TRBJ1-1, with D tentatively TRBD1 (5 bases). The V and J ends lost 1 base and 3 bases respectively, with 12 bases between them. In germline, CDR1 is SQVTM, CDR2 ANQGSEA. The CDR3 sequence is 14 residues long. CDR3 bases: TGCAGCGTTGAAGGGGGAGGGGAGTACACTGAAGCTTTCTTT. Protein sequence: CSVEGGGEYTEAFF.